These T cell receptor beta chains were read from a single sample in a study of shared clonotypes between healthy human individuals. Here immunoSEQ multiplex PCR was the method, and the copy in TCRdb shows in-frame clones only, minus some. This sample carries some 2,500,000 clones, around 92% of them seen once, and the ten largest clones take 0.37%. Sequencing input: naive CD4+ T cells from PBMCs. These receptors were collected from a man aged 18-30 years in good health. Some clones in this sample may be carry-over from other donors' samples. The CDR3 runs from the conserved cysteine through the conserved F or W. D genes are given only for firm matches. For some rows the clone size is stated as once, few or many, or as a class when expanded; others skip it.

v_call,clone_size,d_call,j_call,cdr3_nt,cdr3_aa
TRBV7-2,.,.,TRBJ1-3,TGTGCCAGCAGCTTACTGGGAGTCTCTGGAAACACCATATATTTT,CASSLLGVSGNTIYF
TRBV5-1,.,TRBD2,TRBJ2-2,TGCGCCAGCAGCTTGGCGAGGCTAGCGGGAGGGCCGAACACCGGGGAGCTGTTTTTT,CASSLARLAGGPNTGELFF
TRBV11-2,.,TRBD2,TRBJ2-5,TGTGCCAGCAGCTTGGGAAGGATGGGGGGGTTGGAGACCCAGTACTTC,CASSLGRMGGLETQYF
TRBV7-9,.,.,TRBJ2-2,TGTGCCAGCAGCTTAGGCGCGCCCTACACCGGGGAGCTGTTTTTT,CASSLGAPYTGELFF
TRBV30,.,TRBD1,TRBJ1-3,TGTGCCTGGAGTGAGGGACAGCCTGGAAACACCATATATTTT,CAWSEGQPGNTIYF
TRBV18,.,TRBD1,TRBJ1-4,TGTGCCAGCTCACCCGTGACAGGGGACGAAAAACTGTTTTTT,CASSPVTGDEKLFF
TRBV11-2,.,.,TRBJ1-1,TGTGCCAGCAGCTCCCGGACAGCAAACACTGAAGCTTTCTTT,CASSSRTANTEAFF
TRBV14,.,.,TRBJ2-3,TGTGCCAGCAGAGGCAGGACTAGCACAGATACGCAGTATTTT,CASRGRTSTDTQYF
TRBV9,.,.,TRBJ2-5,TGTGCCAGCAGCGTAAGAAGGGGGGAGACCCAGTACTTC,CASSVRRGETQYF
TRBV6-6,once,TRBD2,TRBJ2-1,TGTGCCAGCAGACGGGAGGGGGATGAGCAGTTCTTC,CASRREGDEQFF
TRBV9,.,TRBD1,TRBJ1-2,TGTGCCAGCAGCGCGGACAGGGGGTTAGGCTACACCTTC,CASSADRGLGYTF
TRBV10-3,.,.,TRBJ2-3,TGTGCCATCAGTGAAAAGGGGCATGAATCTGCGCAGTATTTT,CAISEKGHESAQYF
TRBV5-4,once,.,TRBJ2-5,TGTGCCAGCAGCTTGGTCCCCGCAGGGGTCCAAGAGACCCAGTACTTC,CASSLVPAGVQETQYF
TRBV28,.,.,TRBJ2-5,TGTGCCAGCAGCCACCGACAGACCCGGGAGACCCAGTACTTC,CASSHRQTRETQYF
TRBV10-1,.,.,TRBJ2-6,TGCGCCAGCAGTGAGTCTGCGGCTGGGGCCAACGTCCTGACTTTC,CASSESAAGANVLTF
TRBV28,.,TRBD2,TRBJ2-5,TGTGCCAGCAGTCCCCATTTTGAGACTAGCGGAAAAGAGACCCAGTACTTC,CASSPHFETSGKETQYF
TRBV6-6,once,.,TRBJ2-3,TGTGCCAGCAGTTCGGGGAGAGTAGTAGATACGCAGTATTTT,CASSSGRVVDTQYF
TRBV28,.,TRBD1,TRBJ1-2,TGTGCCAGCAGTTTAGGACAGGGCAACTATGGCTACACCTTC,CASSLGQGNYGYTF
TRBV6-1,.,.,TRBJ1-2,TGTGCCAGCAGTGTATGGGGGTATGGCTACACCTTC,CASSVWGYGYTF
TRBV6-1,.,.,TRBJ2-6,TGTGCCAGCAGTGAAACGGGGGCTGGGGCCAACGTCCTGACTTTC,CASSETGAGANVLTF
TRBV28,.,TRBD2,TRBJ2-3,TGTGCCAGTGCGGGAGGCCCAGCTAGCACAGATACGCAGTATTTT,CASAGGPASTDTQYF
TRBV27,.,.,TRBJ2-2,TGTGCCAGCAGCCGCAAAAAGCAATTGGTGAACACCGGGGAGCTGTTTTTT,CASSRKKQLVNTGELFF
TRBV9,.,.,TRBJ1-1,TGTGCCAGCAGCCTAACAGGGAACACTGAAGCTTTCTTT,CASSLTGNTEAFF
TRBV7-2,.,.,TRBJ2-5,TGTGCCAGCAGCCCACTCTGGGAGACCCAGTACTTC,CASSPLWETQYF
TRBV6-5,.,.,TRBJ1-3,TGTGCCAGCAGTTACTCTGGGGGAAACACCATATATTTT,CASSYSGGNTIYF
TRBV5-6,once,TRBD2,TRBJ2-3,TGTGCCAGCAGCCTTAGCGGGAGGGGGTCAGATACGCAGTATTTT,CASSLSGRGSDTQYF
TRBV9,.,TRBD1,TRBJ2-4,TGTGCCAGCAGCCCGACAATTCCGGGACAGAACCAAAACATTCAGTACTTC,CASSPTIPGQNQNIQYF
TRBV28,.,.,TRBJ2-2,TGTGCCAGCAGCCTGGGGTCCGAGGGTAGCGGGGAGCTGTTTTTT,CASSLGSEGSGELFF
TRBV5-4,.,TRBD2,TRBJ2-1,TGTGCCAGCAGCGGAACTAGCGGGATTCATGAGCAGTTCTTC,CASSGTSGIHEQFF
TRBV14,.,.,TRBJ1-4,TGTGCCAGCAGCCAAGATTTTGGAGGGGGTGAAAAACTGTTTTTT,CASSQDFGGGEKLFF
TRBV18,few,.,TRBJ1-5,TGTGCCAGCTCCCTGGGACGAGCCACCAATCAGCCCCAGCATTTT,CASSLGRATNQPQHF
TRBV18,.,.,TRBJ1-1,TGTGCCAGCTCACCGAGGACGGACGTCACTGAAGCTTTCTTT,CASSPRTDVTEAFF
TRBV5-1,.,.,TRBJ2-2,TGCGCCAGCAGCTCTATAGGACTTCCCAACACCGGGGAGCTGTTTTTT,CASSSIGLPNTGELFF
TRBV7-2,.,.,TRBJ2-7,TGTGCCAGCAGCTTATTCTCGGCGGGCCTATACGAGCAGTACTTC,CASSLFSAGLYEQYF
TRBV11-2,once,TRBD2,TRBJ2-7,TGTGCCAGCAGTCCCGGGGGGGCCACCTACGAGCAGTACTTC,CASSPGGATYEQYF
TRBV5-1,.,TRBD1,TRBJ1-1,TGCGCCAGCAGCCCGGGACAGCCGGGCACTGAAGCTTTCTTT,CASSPGQPGTEAFF